One and the same sample provided the 14 T cell receptor beta chains below, sequenced in a study of Graves' ophthalmopathy and Graves' hyperthyroidism. Amplified TCR beta CDR3 regions were obtained using RNA transcripts as template. The workflow started with a first-round RT-PCR run with HTBI primers and then moved on to a second-round multiplex PCR. Each CDR3 protein is one row after TCRdb ran MiXCR on the multiplex PCR reads. In the table there are about 220,000 distinct CDR3 sequences, about a fifth of which are singletons. The sample taken for sequencing was peripheral blood. Receptors were obtained from a woman aged 45 to 65 with Graves' ophthalmopathy.

In this sample, this clonotype turned up many times. J is TRBJ2-4 and V is TRBV13; a possible D gene is TRBD2 (5 bases). The CDR3 sequence is 14 residues long. V was clipped by 4 bases and J by 6 bases, with 13 bases between them. The V gene's germline CDR1 is PRHDT and CDR2 FYEKMQ (reference sequence). DNA for the CDR3: TGTGCCAGCAGCTATAGTACGGGGATAAACATTCAGTACTTC. This codes for CASSYSTGINIQYF.

This clonotype was seen ten or more times. The chain is built from TRBV7-2 and TRBJ2-7; 9 nucleotides match TRBD2. Germline V CDR1 and CDR2: SGHTA, FQGNSA. V was clipped by 2 bases and J by 5 bases; unmatched bases: 4. The CDR3 covers 14 residues. The CDR3 nucleotides are TGTGCCAGCAGCTTAATGGCGGGAGGGGACGAGCAGTACTTC. Its translation is CASSLMAGGDEQYF.

For this clonotype: A much larger clone differs from this one at a single base, so this may be a read error. The genes are TRBV19 and TRBJ1-1; D not certain. Between the trimmed V and J ends, which lost 3 bases and 6 bases, there was a span of 14 bases. Germline V lookup: CDR1 LNHDA, CDR2 SQIVND (reference sequence). The CDR3 spans 14 residues. The CDR3 region has the DNA TGTGCCAGTAGTATTTTGACACCGACCTCTGAAGCTTTCTTT. This translates into CASSILTPTSEAFF.

This clonotype has at least ten counts. The rearrangement uses TRBV2 and TRBJ1-1; possible D gene TRBD1, 6 bases. V gave up 6 bases and J gave up 5 bases, with 19 bases separating them. The CDR3 length is 15 residues. Germline V gene lookup returns CDR1 SNHLY and CDR2 FYNNEI. In DNA form, the CDR3 reads TGTGCCAGCAGACGGAACAACAGGGATTGGACTGAAGCTTTCTTT. Translating it yields CASRRNNRDWTEAFF.

This rearrangement joins TRBV12-3 or TRBV12-4 to TRBJ2-2, with a possible D match to TRBD2 (6 bases). CDR3 length: 12 amino acids. V lost 10 bases and J lost 8, with 14 bases in between. The CDR3 region has the DNA TGTGCCACCGCGGGACCCGGGGGGGAGCTGTTTTTT. Translated: CATAGPGGELFF.

The rearrangement links TRBV28 to TRBJ1-1; D is undetermined. This CDR3 is 15 amino acids long. With 5 bases removed from V and 0 bases from J, the gap between germline ends came to 13 bases. Per germline, CDR1 MDHEN and CDR2 SYDVKM. As DNA, the CDR3 is TGTGCCAGCAGTCCCTCGAGAGGCATGAACACTGAAGCTTTCTTT. As protein: CASSPSRGMNTEAFF.

The table lists this clonotype with many counts. Sequence at one end of the junction differs from germline and may be a read error. The rearrangement links TRBV12-3 or TRBV12-4 to TRBJ1-5; 7 bases are a match to TRBD1. This CDR3 spans 14 amino acids. DNA for the CDR3: TGTGCCAGCAGTTTACGGGACAGCAATCAACCCCAGCATTTT. Translation: CASSLRDSNQPQHF.

This clonotype was observed at least ten times. This chain uses TRBV5-1 with TRBJ2-5; TRBD1 is a possible D gene (5 bases). This CDR3 region has 13 residues. Germline V gives CDR1 SGHRS, CDR2 YFSETQ. V lost 5 bases and J 4 bases, leaving 12 bases between the germline ends. CDR3 sequence (DNA): TGCGCCAGCAGTAAACCAGGGCCAGAGACCCAGTACTTC. It encodes CASSKPGPETQYF.

Details on this clonotype: No conserved phenylalanine or tryptophan is present at the end of the CDR3, so a read error is the likely explanation. V is TRBV6-1 and J is TRBJ1-1; D is possibly TRBD1 (6 bases). Germline CDR1 MNHNS, CDR2 SASEGT. The CDR3 sequence is 14 residues long. Trimming removed 4 bases from V and 4 bases from J, with 13 bases in between. The CDR3 nucleotides are TGTGCCAGCAGTGTCCTCGGGACACCCACTGAAGCTTTCTCT. It encodes CASSVLGTPTEAFS.

V gene TRBV28 combines with J gene TRBJ1-2; D is unclear. In germline, CDR1 is MDHEN, CDR2 SYDVKM. Trimming pared 2 bases from V and 4 bases from J, leaving 8 bases between. This CDR3 is 13 amino acids long. This chain's CDR3 is CASSLTPLYGYTF. CDR3 nucleotide sequence: TGTGCCAGCAGTTTAACTCCCCTCTATGGCTACACCTTC.

Only one count was recorded for this clonotype. An end of the junction does not agree with germline; a read error may underlie this. The rearrangement links TRBV6-2 or TRBV6-3 to TRBJ1-1; tentative D call: TRBD1 (5 bases). CDR1 is MNHEY, CDR2 SVGEGT, per germline. The length of the CDR3 is 15 residues. CDR3 residues: CASSGRRGFHTEAYF. DNA for the CDR3: TGTGCCAGCAGTGGAAGACGGGGGTTCCACACTGAAGCTTACTTT.

The V gene is TRBV20-1, the J gene TRBJ1-1, with D possibly TRBD1 on 5 matching bases. Germline V gene lookup returns CDR1 DFQATT and CDR2 SNEGSKA (reference sequence). V was clipped by 6 bases and J by 2 bases, with 16 bases between them. This CDR3 has 14 residues. The DNA for the CDR3 is TGCAGTGCCAAAATACAGGCGATTAACACTGAAGCTTTCTTT. Protein: CSAKIQAINTEAFF.

The rearrangement joins TRBV18 to TRBJ2-7, with 10 bases fitting TRBD2. With V trimmed by 6 bases and J by 7 bases, 15 bases remained unmatched. Germline CDR1 and CDR2: KGHSH and LQKENI. CDR3 length: 16 residues. The CDR3 sequence: CASSRDLASGRGEQYF. The CDR3 DNA is TGTGCCAGCTCCCGAGACTTGGCTAGCGGGAGAGGGGAGCAGTACTTC.

This clonotype was seen ten or more times. V and J are TRBV5-1 and TRBJ1-1, with D tentatively TRBD1 (6 bases). V was clipped by 2 bases and J by 6 bases, with 11 bases between them. The V gene's germline CDR1 is SGHRS and CDR2 YFSETQ. This CDR3 has 13 amino acids. The CDR3 loop reads CASSLQGSAEAFF. The CDR3 DNA follows: TGCGCCAGCAGCTTACAGGGTAGCGCTGAAGCTTTCTTT.